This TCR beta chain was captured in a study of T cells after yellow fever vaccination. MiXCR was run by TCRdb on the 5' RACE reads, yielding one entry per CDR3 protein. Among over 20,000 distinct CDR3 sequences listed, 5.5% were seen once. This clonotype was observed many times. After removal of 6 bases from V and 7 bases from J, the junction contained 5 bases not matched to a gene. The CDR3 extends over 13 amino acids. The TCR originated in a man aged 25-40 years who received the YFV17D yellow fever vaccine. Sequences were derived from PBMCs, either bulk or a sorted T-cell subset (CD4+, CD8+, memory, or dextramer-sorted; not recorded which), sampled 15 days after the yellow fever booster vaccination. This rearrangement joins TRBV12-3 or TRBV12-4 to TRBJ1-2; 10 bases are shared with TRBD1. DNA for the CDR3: TGTGCCAGCAGCCACCGGGACAGGGGTGGCTACACCTTC. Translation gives CASSHRDRGGYTF.